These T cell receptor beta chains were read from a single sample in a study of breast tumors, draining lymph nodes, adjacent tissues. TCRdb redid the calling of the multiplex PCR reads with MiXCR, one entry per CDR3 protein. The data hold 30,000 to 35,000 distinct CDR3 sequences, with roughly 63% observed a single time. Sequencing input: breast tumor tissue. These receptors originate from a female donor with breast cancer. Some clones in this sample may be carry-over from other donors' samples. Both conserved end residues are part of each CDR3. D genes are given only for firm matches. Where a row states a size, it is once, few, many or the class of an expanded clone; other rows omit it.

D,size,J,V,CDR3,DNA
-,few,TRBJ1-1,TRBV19,CASSTRISMAFF,TGTGCCAGTAGTACCCGAATTAGTATGGCTTTCTTT
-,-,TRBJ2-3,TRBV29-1,CSAILAGADTQYF,TGCAGCGCCATACTAGCTGGGGCAGATACGCAGTATTTT
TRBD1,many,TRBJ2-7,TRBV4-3,CASSHNRGSYEQYF,TGCGCCAGCAGCCATAACAGGGGTTCCTACGAGCAGTACTTC
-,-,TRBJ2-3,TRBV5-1,CASSLDGPTDTQYF,TGCGCCAGCAGCTTGGACGGCCCCACAGATACGCAGTATTTT
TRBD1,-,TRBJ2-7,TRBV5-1,CASSLSGTGAYEQYF,TGCGCCAGCAGCTTGTCAGGGACAGGGGCCTACGAGCAGTACTTC
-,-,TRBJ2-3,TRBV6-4,CASRPSQYF,TGTGCCAGCAGGCCCTCGCAGTATTTT
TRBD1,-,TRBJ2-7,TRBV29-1,CSAGTGEDEQYF,TGCAGCGCCGGGACAGGGGAGGACGAGCAGTACTTC
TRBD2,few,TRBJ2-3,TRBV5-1,CASSLFGSGLATDTQYF,TGCGCCAGCAGCTTGTTCGGTAGCGGGTTGGCCACAGATACGCAGTATTTT
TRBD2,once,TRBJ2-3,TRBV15,CATSRLLIAGEDGDTQYF,TGTGCCACCAGCAGACTTCTTATAGCGGGAGAGGACGGAGATACGCAGTATTTT
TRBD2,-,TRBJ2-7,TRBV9,CASSGGLAGNSYEQYF,TGTGCCAGCAGCGGGGGACTAGCGGGAAATTCCTACGAGCAGTACTTC
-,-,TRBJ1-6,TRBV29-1,CSVRNSPLHF,TGCAGCGTTAGGAATTCACCCCTCCACTTT
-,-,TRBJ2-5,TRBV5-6,CASSLWGETQYF,TGTGCCAGCAGCTTGTGGGGAGAGACCCAGTACTTC
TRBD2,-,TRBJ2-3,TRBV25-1,CASEGGRAPTDTQYF,TGTGCCAGCGAGGGAGGGAGGGCCCCGACAGATACGCAGTATTTT
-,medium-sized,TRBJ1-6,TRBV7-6,CASSLGRDSNSPLHF,TGTGCCAGCAGCTTAGGGCGGGACTCTAATTCACCCCTCCACTTT
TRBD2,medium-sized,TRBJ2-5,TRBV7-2,CASSLARGGAAQETQYF,TGTGCCAGCAGCTTAGCGCGCGGGGGGGCGGCACAAGAGACCCAGTACTTC
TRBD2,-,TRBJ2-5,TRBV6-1,CASRLAGGETQYF,TGTGCCAGCAGACTAGCGGGGGGGGAGACCCAGTACTTC
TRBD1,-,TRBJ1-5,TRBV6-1,CASSADRDNQPQHF,TGTGCCAGCAGTGCGGACAGGGACAATCAGCCCCAGCATTTT
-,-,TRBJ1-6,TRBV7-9,CASSLDPSPLHF,TGTGCCAGCAGCTTAGATCCTTCACCCCTCCACTTT
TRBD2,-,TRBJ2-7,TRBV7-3,CASSLSGSSYEQYF,TGTGCCAGCAGCTTAAGCGGGAGCTCCTACGAGCAGTACTTC
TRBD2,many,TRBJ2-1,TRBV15,CATSRMGTSGRLNEQFF,TGTGCCACCAGCAGAATGGGGACTAGCGGGAGGCTCAATGAGCAGTTCTTC
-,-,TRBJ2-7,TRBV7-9,CASAGRFDEQYF,TGTGCCAGCGCCGGGAGATTCGACGAGCAGTACTTC
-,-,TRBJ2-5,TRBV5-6,CASSFSRASSETQYF,TGTGCCAGCAGCTTTTCGCGGGCGTCGAGTGAGACCCAGTACTTC
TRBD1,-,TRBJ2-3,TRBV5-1,CASSLGQGYTDTQYF,TGCGCCAGCAGCTTGGGACAGGGATACACAGATACGCAGTATTTT
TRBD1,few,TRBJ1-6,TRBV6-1,CASRAGTGGDSPLHF,TGTGCCAGCAGGGCCGGGACAGGGGGAGATTCACCCCTCCACTTT
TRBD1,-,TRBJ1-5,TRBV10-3,CAIGKGQGNQPQHF,TGTGCCATCGGGAAAGGACAGGGCAATCAGCCCCAGCATTTT
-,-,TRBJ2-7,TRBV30,CAWSRGAYEQYF,TGTGCCTGGAGTAGAGGGGCCTACGAGCAGTACTTC
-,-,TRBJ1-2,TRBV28,CASSLANEGGYTF,TGTGCCAGCAGTTTAGCCAATGAGGGAGGCTACACCTTC
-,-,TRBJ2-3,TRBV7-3,CASSQRGSPTDTQYF,TGTGCCAGCAGCCAAAGGGGCAGTCCCACAGATACGCAGTATTTT
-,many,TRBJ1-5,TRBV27,CARRQFLHQPQHF,TGTGCCAGACGACAGTTTCTTCATCAGCCCCAGCATTTT
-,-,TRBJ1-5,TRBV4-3,CASSPGEGQPQHF,TGCGCCAGCAGCCCGGGGGAGGGACAGCCCCAGCATTTT
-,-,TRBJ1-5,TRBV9,CASSVGIWGNQPQHF,TGTGCCAGCAGCGTAGGGATATGGGGTAATCAGCCCCAGCATTTT
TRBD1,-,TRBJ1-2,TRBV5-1,CASRQGAANYGYTF,TGCGCCAGTCGGCAGGGGGCTGCGAACTATGGCTACACCTTC
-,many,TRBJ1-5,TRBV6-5,CASSYRQGNQPQHF,TGTGCCAGCAGTTACCGACAGGGCAATCAGCCCCAGCATTTT
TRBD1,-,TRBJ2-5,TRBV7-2,CASSPSGQVLETQYF,TGTGCCAGCAGCCCCTCGGGACAGGTTCTAGAGACCCAGTACTTC
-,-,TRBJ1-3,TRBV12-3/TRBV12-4,CASSLGGDSGNTIYF,TGTGCCAGCAGTTTAGGGGGGGACTCTGGAAACACCATATATTTT
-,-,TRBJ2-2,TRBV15,CATSSFYICRAGQGAYNTGELFF,-
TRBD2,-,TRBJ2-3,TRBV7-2,CASTSRRGGTDTQYF,TGTGCCAGCACGAGTCGACGGGGGGGGACAGATACGCAGTATTTT
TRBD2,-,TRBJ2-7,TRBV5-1,CASSLVTSGRWDLSYEQYF,TGCGCCAGCAGCTTGGTTACTAGCGGGAGATGGGACCTCTCCTACGAGCAGTACTTC
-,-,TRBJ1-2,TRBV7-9,CASSRESWAYGYTF,TGTGCCAGCAGCCGGGAGTCGTGGGCCTATGGCTACACCTTC
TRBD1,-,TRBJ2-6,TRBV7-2,CASSPRNPTGDSGANVLTF,TGTGCCAGCAGCCCCCGAAACCCCACAGGGGACTCTGGGGCCAACGTCCTGACTTTC
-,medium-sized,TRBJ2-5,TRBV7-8,CASGSSSETQYF,TGTGCCAGCGGGTCTAGCTCGGAGACCCAGTACTTC
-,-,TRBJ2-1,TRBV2,CASSESSYNEQFF,TGTGCCAGCAGTGAGTCCTCCTACAATGAGCAGTTCTTC
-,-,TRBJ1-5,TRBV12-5,CASGLERQGNQPQHF,TGTGCTAGTGGTTTGGAGCGACAGGGCAATCAGCCCCAGCATTTT
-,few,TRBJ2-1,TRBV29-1,CSVLDSPYNEQFF,TGCAGCGTTTTGGACAGCCCTTACAATGAGCAGTTCTTC
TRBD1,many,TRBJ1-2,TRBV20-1,CSARDAQGGGGRRGYTF,TGCAGTGCTAGAGATGCCCAGGGGGGCGGGGGGCGTCGAGGCTACACCTTC
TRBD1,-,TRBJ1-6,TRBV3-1,CASSQGQGGNSPLHF,TGTGCCAGCAGCCAAGGACAAGGGGGCAATTCACCCCTCCACTTT
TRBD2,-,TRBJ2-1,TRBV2,CASGRPGLAGVGSSYNEQFF,TGTGCCAGCGGCCGACCGGGACTAGCGGGAGTTGGGAGCTCCTACAATGAGCAGTTCTTC
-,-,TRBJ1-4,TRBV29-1,CSVEGRARPGANEKLFF,TGCAGCGTTGAAGGGAGGGCCCGTCCTGGGGCTAATGAAAAACTGTTTTTT
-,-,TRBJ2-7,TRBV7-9,CASSLGEIYEQYF,TGTGCCAGCAGCTTAGGAGAGATATACGAGCAGTACTTC
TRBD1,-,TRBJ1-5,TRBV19,CASKGQGYNQPQHF,TGTGCCAGTAAGGGACAGGGTTACAATCAGCCCCAGCATTTT
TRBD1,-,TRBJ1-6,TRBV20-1,CSARDGTANSPLHF,TGCAGTGCTAGGGATGGGACAGCCAATTCACCCCTCCACTTT
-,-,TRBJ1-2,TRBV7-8,CASSPPGRINYGYPF,TGTGCCAGCAGCCCTCCGGGACGGATTAACTATGGCTACCCCTTC